This T cell receptor (beta chain) comes out of a study of CXCR3-negative and CXCR3-positive naive CD8 T cells. Whole-study results and caveats: Similar TRBV-TRBJ gene usage was seen in naive CXCR3-negative and CXCR3-positive cells, but not in memory cells. When CXCR3-positive naive cells were set against CXCR3-negative naive cells, the former had more hydrophobic TRB CDR3s. It was found that naive subsets had comparable surface CD5, and TCR strength was inferred from TRB CDR3 properties. Comparably high diversity marked both naive subsets, whereas memory CD8+ cells had much lower diversity.

Every individual CD8+ T cell subset underwent sorting in triplicate at approximately 300,000 cells apiece. Details on this clonotype: Its cognate antigen is unknown.

Preparation of TRB cDNA libraries relied on 5' RACE carrying UMI labels. Using the 5' RACE reads, TCRdb records one entry per CDR3 protein without DNA. Here the sample table reports about 150,000 distinct CDR3 sequences. This TCR was recovered from a human donor in good health. Some clones in this sample may be carry-over from other donors' samples. Input material: naive CXCR3+ CD8+ T cells from blood. Subset meaning: CD45RO-CCR7+CD27+CD95- naive CD8+ T cells expressing CXCR3 (TNR3+).

This chain's CDR3 is CASSPRDRPNTGELFF. The chain combines TRBV7-9 with TRBJ2-2; the D call from TCRdb, TRBD1, cannot be confirmed without DNA. CDR3 length equals 16 residues. Looked up from germline, CDR1 is SEHNR and CDR2 is FQNEAQ (reference sequence).